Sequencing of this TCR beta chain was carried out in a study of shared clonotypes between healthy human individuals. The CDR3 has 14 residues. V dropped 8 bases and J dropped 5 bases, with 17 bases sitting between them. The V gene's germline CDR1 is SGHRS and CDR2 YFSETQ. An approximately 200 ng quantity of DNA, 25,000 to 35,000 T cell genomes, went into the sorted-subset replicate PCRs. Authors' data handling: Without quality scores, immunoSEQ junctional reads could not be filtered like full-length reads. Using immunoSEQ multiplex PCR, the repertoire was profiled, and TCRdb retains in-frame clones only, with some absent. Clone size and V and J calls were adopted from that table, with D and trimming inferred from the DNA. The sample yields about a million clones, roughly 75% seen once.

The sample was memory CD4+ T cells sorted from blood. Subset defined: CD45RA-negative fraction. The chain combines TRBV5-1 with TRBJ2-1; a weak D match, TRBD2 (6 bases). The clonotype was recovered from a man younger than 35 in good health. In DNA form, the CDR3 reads TGCGCCAGATTAACCCGGGAGATAAACAATGAGCAGTTCTTC. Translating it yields CARLTREINNEQFF.